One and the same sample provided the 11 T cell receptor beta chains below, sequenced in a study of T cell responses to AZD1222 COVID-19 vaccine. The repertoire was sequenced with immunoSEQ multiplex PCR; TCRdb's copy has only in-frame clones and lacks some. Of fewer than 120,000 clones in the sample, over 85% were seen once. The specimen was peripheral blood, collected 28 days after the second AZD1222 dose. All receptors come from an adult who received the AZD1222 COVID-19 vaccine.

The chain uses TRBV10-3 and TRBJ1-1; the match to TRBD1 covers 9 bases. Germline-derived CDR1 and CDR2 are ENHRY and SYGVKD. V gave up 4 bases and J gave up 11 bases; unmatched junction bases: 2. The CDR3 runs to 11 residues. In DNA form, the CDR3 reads TGTGCCATCAGTGGGACAGGGGAGGCTTTCTTT. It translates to CAISGTGEAFF.

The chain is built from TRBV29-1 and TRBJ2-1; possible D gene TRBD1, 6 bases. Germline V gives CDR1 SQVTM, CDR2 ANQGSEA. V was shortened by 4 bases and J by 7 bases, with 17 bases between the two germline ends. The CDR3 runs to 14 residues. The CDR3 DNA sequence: TGCAGCGTTGGAAGGGGGATGCGATCTAATGAGCAGTTCTTC. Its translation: CSVGRGMRSNEQFF.

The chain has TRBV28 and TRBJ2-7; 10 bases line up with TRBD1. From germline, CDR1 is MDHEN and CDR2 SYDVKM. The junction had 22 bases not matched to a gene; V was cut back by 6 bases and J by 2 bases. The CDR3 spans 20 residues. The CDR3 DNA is TGTGCCAGCAGGCCCCAGGGACAGGGGAAACTCGGTACCTGGACCTACGAGCAGTACTTC. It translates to CASRPQGQGKLGTWTYEQYF.

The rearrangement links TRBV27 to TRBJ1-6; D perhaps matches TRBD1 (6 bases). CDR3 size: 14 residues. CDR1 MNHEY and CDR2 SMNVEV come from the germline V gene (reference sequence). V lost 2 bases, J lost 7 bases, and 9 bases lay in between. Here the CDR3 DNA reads TGTGCCAGCAGTTTAGGGACACTCAATTCACCCCTCCACTTT. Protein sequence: CASSLGTLNSPLHF.

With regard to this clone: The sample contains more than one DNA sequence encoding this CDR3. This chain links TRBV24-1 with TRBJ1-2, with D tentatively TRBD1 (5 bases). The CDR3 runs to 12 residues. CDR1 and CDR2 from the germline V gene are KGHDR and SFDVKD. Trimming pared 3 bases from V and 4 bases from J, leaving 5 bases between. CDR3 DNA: TGTGCCACCAGTGATGGGGGCTATGGCTACACCTTC. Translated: CATSDGGYGYTF.

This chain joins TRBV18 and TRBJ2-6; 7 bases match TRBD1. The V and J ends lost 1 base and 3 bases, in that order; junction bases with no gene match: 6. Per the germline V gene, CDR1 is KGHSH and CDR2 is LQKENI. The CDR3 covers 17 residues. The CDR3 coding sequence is TGTGCCAGCTCACCACAGGGGGCACACGGTGGGGCCAACGTCCTGACTTTC. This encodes CASSPQGAHGGANVLTF.

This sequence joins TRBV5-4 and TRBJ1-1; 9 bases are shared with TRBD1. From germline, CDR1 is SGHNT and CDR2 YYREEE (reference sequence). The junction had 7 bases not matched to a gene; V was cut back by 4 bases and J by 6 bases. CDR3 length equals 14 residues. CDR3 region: CASSPETGGPEAFF. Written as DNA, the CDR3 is TGTGCCAGCAGCCCGGAGACAGGGGGACCTGAAGCTTTCTTT.

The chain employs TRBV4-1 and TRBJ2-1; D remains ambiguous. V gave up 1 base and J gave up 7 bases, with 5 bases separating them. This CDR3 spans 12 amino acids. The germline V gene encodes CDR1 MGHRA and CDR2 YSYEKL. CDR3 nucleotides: TGCGCCAGCAGCCAAGTTCCGAATGAGCAGTTCTTC. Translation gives CASSQVPNEQFF.

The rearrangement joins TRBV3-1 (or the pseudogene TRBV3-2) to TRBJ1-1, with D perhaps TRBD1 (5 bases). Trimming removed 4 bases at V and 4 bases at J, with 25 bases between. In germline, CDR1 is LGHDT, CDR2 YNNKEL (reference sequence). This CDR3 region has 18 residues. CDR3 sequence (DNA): TGTGCCAGCAGCCTCGTTCTGGGGCGAGCTGGGGCGGGCACTGAAGCTTTCTTT. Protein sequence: CASSLVLGRAGAGTEAFF.

The CDR3 bases are TGTGCCAGCAGCTTAGGGCCGGGGTTTGAAGCTTTCTTT. Translating gives CASSLGPGFEAFF. The V gene is TRBV7-3, the J gene TRBJ1-1, with unresolved D. The germline V gene encodes CDR1 SGHTA and CDR2 FQGTGA. The CDR3 sequence is 13 residues long. V lost 2 bases and J lost 7, with 11 bases in between.

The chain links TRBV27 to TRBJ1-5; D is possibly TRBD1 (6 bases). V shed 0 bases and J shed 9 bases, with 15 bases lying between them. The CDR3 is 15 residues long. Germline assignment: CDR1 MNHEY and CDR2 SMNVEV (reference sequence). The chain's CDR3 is CASSLSHRDRAPQHF. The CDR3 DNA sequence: TGTGCCAGCAGTTTATCCCACAGGGATAGGGCGCCCCAGCATTTT.